The text below deals with one T cell receptor (beta chain). The data were taken from a study of blood T cell repertoires in COVID-19. Clones were read by immunoSEQ multiplex PCR, and TCRdb kept only the in-frame ones, dropping some. The sample lists approximately 240,000 clones; 70% to 90% were seen once. V lost 5 bases, J lost 1 base, and 3 bases stayed unmatched. From germline, CDR1 is SNHLY and CDR2 FYNNEI. The length of the CDR3 is 14 residues. The sequence came from a woman between 40 and 50 years old who had recovered from COVID-19. V and J are TRBV2 and TRBJ2-3, with 7 bases matching TRBD2. The sequenced material came from peripheral blood. CDR3 residues: CASSWAGGTDTQYF. The CDR3 DNA reads TGTGCCAGCAGTTGGGCGGGGGGCACAGATACGCAGTATTTT.